This is a list of T cell receptor beta chains from one sample in a study of T cells in Graves' hyperthyroidism and ophthalmopathy. A single record per CDR3 protein comes from TCRdb applying MiXCR to the multiplex PCR reads. The table has about 840,000 distinct CDR3 sequences, over 35% seen once. Input material: blood. The receptors were gathered from a man aged 18-30 years with Graves' hyperthyroidism. CDR3s include the opening cysteine and the closing phenylalanine or tryptophan. Only part of the rows carry a size: once, few, many, or a class if the clone is expanded.

j_call clone_size v_call cdr3_aa
TRBJ1-4 . TRBV24-1 CATSEDRGEKLFF
TRBJ1-1 . TRBV7-2 CASGLGQYTEAFF
TRBJ1-5 many TRBV19 CASSIRGQGNQPQHF
TRBJ1-5 many TRBV12-3/TRBV12-4 CASSFGGQNQPQHF
TRBJ2-7 . TRBV20-1 CSAPLAGEGEQYF
TRBJ1-1 many TRBV13 CASSFLYTEAFF
TRBJ2-5 . TRBV20-1 CTAIAGTSEETQYF
TRBJ1-1 many TRBV20-1 CSAKGVTEAFF
TRBJ1-1 . TRBV29-1 CSVSPGGAYTEAFF
TRBJ2-7 many TRBV12-3/TRBV12-4 CASSPLGASLEQYF
TRBJ2-7 . TRBV20-1 CSARASWGFFDEQYF
TRBJ1-6 many TRBV6-1 CASSEVNASPLHF
TRBJ2-6 many TRBV15 CATSRERWTGGPGANVLTF
TRBJ1-1 few TRBV5-4 CASSPPGARNTEAFF
TRBJ2-7 many TRBV29-1 CSVGEGGSGQYEQYF
TRBJ2-5 few TRBV5-4 CASAPQGEETQYF
TRBJ2-2 once TRBV9 CASSQDGTPTGELFF
TRBJ1-4 few TRBV6-5 CASSYTTGGEKLFF
TRBJ1-1 many TRBV29-1 CSVPQENTEAFF
TRBJ2-7 . TRBV7-9 CASSLPGQGPHEQYF
TRBJ2-5 . TRBV2 CASGAPGWRETQYF
TRBJ1-6 few TRBV30 CAWSVQGHSPLHF
TRBJ1-1 . TRBV10-2 CASLGTVTEAFF
TRBJ1-5 few TRBV10-3 CAIRASAYSNQPQHF
TRBJ2-1 . TRBV7-9 CASSLAGTSGYNEQFF
TRBJ2-5 few TRBV7-2 CASSPLSGRWETQYF
TRBJ2-7 . TRBV4-1 CASSQAQGRTYEQYF
TRBJ2-7 . TRBV19 CARKYEQYF
TRBJ1-5 . TRBV10-3 CACSPAPSNQPQHF
TRBJ2-5 few TRBV12-3/TRBV12-4 CASSLSRGAETQYF
TRBJ2-2 . TRBV5-4 CASSPPGGRRTGELFF
TRBJ2-7 many TRBV2 CASSEADGSYEQYF
TRBJ1-1 many TRBV10-3 CAMIGQGGTEAFF
TRBJ1-2 many TRBV2 CASNDDRVTGYTF
TRBJ2-5 . TRBV18 CASSPDRANQETQYF